Presented here are 21 T cell receptor beta chains from one specimen sequenced in a study of vaccination and CD4 T cells after COVID-19. Which antigens these TCRs recognize remains unknown. Treatment meaning: roughly 10-day PBMC culture with coronavirus spike peptide pools or control peptides (ViraFEST assay). The Oncomine TCR Beta short-read assay was what sequenced the DNA obtained from cultured CD4+ T cells. TCRdb passed the PCR reads through MiXCR, listing each CDR3 protein once. The sample has about 13,000 distinct CDR3 sequences, about two thirds seen once. The source material was CD4+ T cells from blood, cultured in vitro. These receptors all come from a human donor who had recovered from COVID-19.

This chain connects TRBV24-1 to TRBJ1-5; no firm D call. The CDR3 extends over 14 amino acids. CDR1 and CDR2 (germline): KGHDR, SFDVKD. The ends were cut back, 9 bases at V and 0 bases at J, with 11 bases in the middle. The DNA of the CDR3 is TGTGCCACCGAAGGCGGATATAGCAATCAGCCCCAGCATTTT. Amino acid sequence: CATEGGYSNQPQHF.

About this clonotype itself: At one boundary the junction diverges from the germline segment, which might be a read error. This chain connects TRBV7-6 to TRBJ2-5; the match to TRBD2 covers 8 bases. The CDR3 contains 14 residues. The germline CDR1 and CDR2 sequences are SGHVS and FNYEAQ. CDR3 sequence (DNA): TGTGCTAGCACCCCGGGGGGGGGCCAAGAGACCCAGTACTTC. Translation: CASTPGGGQETQYF.

The V call is TRBV19, the J call TRBJ2-2; 9 nucleotides agree with TRBD1. The V gene end was trimmed by 4 bases and the J gene end by 9 bases; junction bases not matched to a gene: 3. The germline CDR1 and CDR2 sequences are LNHDA and SQIVND (reference sequence). CDR3 size: 13 residues. The CDR3 DNA follows: TGTGCCAGTAGTAACAGGGGGCTGCGGGAGCTGTTTTTT. The encoded protein is CASSNRGLRELFF.

V is TRBV19 and J is TRBJ1-2; TRBD1 is a possible D gene (5 bases). Germline CDR1 LNHDA, CDR2 SQIVND (reference sequence). Deletions cut 3 bases from V and 8 bases from J, with 16 bases between. CDR3 size: 14 residues. The CDR3 DNA reads as TGTGCCAGTAGTATTGGGGCCACTGGAACCGGCTACACCTTC. Translated, it gives CASSIGATGTGYTF.

Points on this clonotype: A read error may produce the germline difference seen at one junction end. The chain uses TRBV29-1 and TRBJ1-2, with D perhaps matching TRBD1 (5 bases). The CDR3 is made up of 10 amino acids. Germline assignment: CDR1 SQVTM and CDR2 ANQGSEA. The chain's CDR3 is CSVEGRLGRF. In nucleotides, the CDR3 is TGCAGCGTTGAAGGGCGATTGGGACGGTTC.

This clonotype was recorded once. The chain is built from TRBV24-1 and TRBJ2-5; tentative D call: TRBD1 (7 bases). Germline lookup yields CDR1 KGHDR and CDR2 SFDVKD. V lost 5 bases and J 5 bases, leaving 14 bases between the germline ends. The CDR3 length is 14 residues. CDR3 region: CATSAGQAGETQYF. The CDR3 region has the DNA TGTGCCACCAGTGCCGGACAGGCGGGGGAGACCCAGTACTTC.

The rearrangement joins TRBV20-1 to TRBJ1-4; the D gene is possibly TRBD1 (5 bases). Trimming removed 4 bases at V and 0 bases at J, with 6 bases between. CDR1 and CDR2 (germline): DFQATT, SNEGSKA (reference sequence). The CDR3 is 13 amino acids. This CDR3 reads CSAIRATNEKLFF. CDR3 DNA: TGCAGTGCTATCAGGGCAACTAATGAAAAACTGTTTTTT.

This clonotype was picked up a small number of times. This sequence joins TRBV20-1 and TRBJ2-4; D is unclear. The ends were cut back, 5 bases at V and 0 bases at J, with 11 bases in the middle. The CDR3 is 14 residues long. Germline V gene data show CDR1 as DFQATT and CDR2 as SNEGSKA (reference sequence). The CDR3 DNA is TGCAGTGCTCTCCCCTCCTTAGCCAAAAACATTCAGTACTTC. This translates into CSALPSLAKNIQYF.

The gene calls are TRBV20-1 and TRBJ1-1; D uncertain. Germline CDR1 DFQATT, CDR2 SNEGSKA (reference sequence). The CDR3 runs 15 residues. V shed 3 bases and J shed 4 bases, with 18 bases lying between them. CDR3 loop: CSARQSEYIGTEAFF. CDR3 in DNA: TGCAGTGCTAGGCAGTCAGAATACATCGGCACTGAAGCTTTCTTT.

The rearrangement uses TRBV28 and TRBJ2-3; D assignment may be TRBD1 or TRBD2 (5 bases each). The CDR3 extends over 13 amino acids. Germline loops: CDR1 MDHEN, CDR2 SYDVKM. V shed 6 bases and J shed 6 bases, with 13 bases lying between them. The CDR3 loop reads CASRTGTPDTQYF. CDR3 DNA sequence: TGTGCCAGCAGGACCGGGACCCCCGATACGCAGTATTTT.

The rearrangement links TRBV6-1 to TRBJ2-7; D is perhaps TRBD1 (5 bases). The CDR3 consists of 14 residues. Per the germline V gene, CDR1 is MNHNS and CDR2 is SASEGT. Trimming cost V 7 bases and J 2 bases, with 15 bases left between them. The CDR3 loop is CASTHLGVTYEQYF. The CDR3 region has the DNA TGTGCCAGCACCCATCTAGGGGTGACCTACGAGCAGTACTTC.

The J gene is TRBJ2-6, the V gene TRBV20-1, with D maybe TRBD2 (6 bases). The ends were cut back, 5 bases at V and 1 base at J, with 12 bases in the middle. In germline, CDR1 is DFQATT, CDR2 SNEGSKA (reference sequence). The CDR3 is 15 amino acids. In nucleotides, the CDR3 is TGCAGTGCTCACCTCGGGGGTTCTGGGGCCAACGTCCTGACTTTC. Its translation: CSAHLGGSGANVLTF.

The chain combines TRBV20-1 with TRBJ1-5; a possible D gene is TRBD1 (5 bases). The CDR3 consists of 13 residues. Trimming pared 0 bases from V and 4 bases from J, leaving 7 bases between. CDR1 DFQATT and CDR2 SNEGSKA come from the germline V gene (reference sequence). The CDR3 is CSARERGNQPQHF. In DNA, the CDR3 is TGCAGTGCTAGAGAACGGGGGAATCAGCCCCAGCATTTT.

This sequence joins TRBV27 and TRBJ2-5; no reliable D call. CDR3 size: 11 residues. Trimming left V 8 bases short and J 6 bases short, with 10 bases between. CDR1 and CDR2 from the germline V gene are MNHEY and SMNVEV (reference sequence). CDR3 nucleotides: TGTGCCAGCCCTCCAAGGAAGACCCAGTACTTC. It yields the protein CASPPRKTQYF.

This rearrangement joins TRBV5-6 to TRBJ1-2; tentatively, D is TRBD1 (6 bases). The CDR3 runs 14 residues. Germline loops: CDR1 SGHDT, CDR2 YYEEEE. V was clipped by 4 bases and J by 4 bases, with 14 bases between them. CDR3 nucleotides: TGTGCCAGCAGCCCCGGGACACTCGTCTATGGCTACACCTTC. It specifies CASSPGTLVYGYTF. The variable domain in full, completed from reference TRBV5-6 and TRBJ1-2, reads DAGVTQSPTHLIKTRGQQVTLRCSPKSGHDTVSWYQQALGQGPQFIFQYYEEEERQRGNFPDRFSGHQFPNYSSELNVNALLLGDSALYLCASSPGTLVYGYTFGSGTRLTVV.

V is TRBV20-1 and J is TRBJ2-2, with 7 nucleotides matching TRBD1. From germline, CDR1 is DFQATT and CDR2 SNEGSKA (reference sequence). Trimming cost V 2 bases and J 2 bases; bases outside gene matches: 11. This CDR3 has 17 amino acids. The CDR3 sequence is CSARPTWGQKNTGELFF. Here the CDR3 DNA reads TGCAGTGCTAGACCGACCTGGGGACAGAAAAACACCGGGGAGCTGTTTTTT.

The rearrangement links TRBV30 to TRBJ1-1, with D possibly matching TRBD1 (6 bases). With 2 bases removed from V and 1 base from J, the gap between germline ends came to 8 bases. There are 13 residues in the CDR3. Germline V gene lookup returns CDR1 GTSNPN and CDR2 SVGIG (reference sequence). CDR3: CAWSPDRNTEAFF. CDR3 in DNA: TGTGCCTGGAGTCCGGACAGGAACACTGAAGCTTTCTTT.

The rearrangement uses TRBV20-1 and TRBJ2-7, with 7 bases fitting TRBD1. V was pared by 3 bases and J by 5 bases, with 16 bases of the junction left unmatched. Germline V gives CDR1 DFQATT, CDR2 SNEGSKA (reference sequence). The CDR3 has 16 residues. CDR3 protein: CSASWGRPGGLDEQYF. The DNA of the CDR3 is TGCAGTGCTAGTTGGGGGCGGCCAGGGGGTTTGGACGAGCAGTACTTC.

CDR3 amino acids: CASSYSTGGTEAFF. The CDR3, as DNA: TGTGCCAGCAGTTATTCGACAGGGGGCACTGAAGCTTTCTTT. The rearrangement uses TRBV6-5 and TRBJ1-1, with TRBD1 matching 9 bases. The CDR3 extends over 14 amino acids. Germline-derived CDR1 and CDR2 are MNHEY and SVGAGI. With V trimmed by 3 bases and J by 4 bases, 3 bases remained unmatched.

This clonotype was recorded once. The chain carries TRBV19 and TRBJ1-1; no definite D call. The CDR3 is 14 residues long. Germline V gene sequence: CDR1 LNHDA, CDR2 SQIVND (reference sequence). Trimming shortened V by 7 bases and J by 0 bases, and 12 bases separated the two germline ends. The CDR3 loop reads CASNLGQMNTEAFF. CDR3 DNA: TGTGCCAGTAATCTCGGGCAGATGAACACTGAAGCTTTCTTT.

This chain links TRBV7-2 with TRBJ1-2, with D possibly matching TRBD1 (6 bases). V was trimmed by 1 base and J by 8 bases, leaving 17 bases between them. The CDR3 has 15 residues. Germline CDR1 and CDR2: SGHTA and FQGNSA. DNA for the CDR3: TGTGCCAGCAGCTTAGACCCAGGGGTCTCTAGGGGCTACACCTTC. It yields the protein CASSLDPGVSRGYTF.